The TCR beta chain described here comes from a study of beta chain features in type 1 diabetes (dated by TCRdb to 2016 to 2018). With respect to the entire study: No differences in mean age, gender distribution, total cell number or subset yield were found between patients and healthy donors. A total of 100 million to 110 million sorted cells were examined across all samples, and a strong correlation was observed between cell number per subset and RNA yield. In the study, TCRB repertoires of sorted circulating CD4+ T cell subsets from recently diagnosed type 1 diabetes patients were compared with those of matched healthy donors. Regulatory and stem cell-like memory subsets were isolated from only 8 patients and about 8 healthy donors, whereas naive and central memory subsets came from all 30 or so donors.

The full study reports these points: At VDJ recombination sites, patients with type 1 diabetes made fewer insertions and deleted more nucleotides, a pattern implying thymic rearrangement abnormalities. PCR might favor shorter templates, but patient and control samples were amplified and corrected together, so any skew would affect both groups equally. Naive, central memory and regulatory TCRB repertoires appeared to be more alike among patients than among healthy donors. Only small numbers of individuals were included in the HLA sub-analyses, which left unresolved whether HLA type had any influence on TCRB rearrangement. Type 1 diabetes patients showed a moderate but significant shortening of TCRB CDR3 length in all four CD4+ subsets. Because cDNA rather than genomic DNA was sequenced, highly expressing activated cells could have been over-represented, although no difference in activation and CD3 levels was found between groups.

As regards this clone: There is no known antigen for this receptor. No base quality values were provided; no much bigger clone lies one nucleotide off.

The entire amount of isolated RNA was reverse transcribed using the High Capacity cDNA Reverse Transcription Kit, so the sequenced TCRB transcripts were expressed ones. Deep immunoSEQ sequencing was applied to naive, central memory and regulatory T cell samples, giving an average of roughly 3.5 million total reads per sample. Sorted cells were lysed in RLT buffer, and RNA was extracted using DNase-treated RNeasy Micro or Mini kits according to cell number. To prevent cross-contamination, every cell subset was processed on its own, while patient and healthy donor samples were processed together. TCRB sequences were amplified from cDNA with the immunoSEQ multiplex PCR, producing 87-bp fragments spanning the CDR3 region. Sequencing of the amplicons was done on the Illumina HiSeq platform. The paper's processing steps were these. Synthetic template baselines were used to correct PCR bias computationally, reads within Hamming distance 2 were collapsed, and singletons that could not be merged were discarded. Reads were aligned to IMGT to assign V, D and J genes, CDR3 length, and insertions or deletions at six rearrangement sites. Within each subset, clonotype counts were normalized to sorted cell number, and only after that were true diversity and Gini coefficients computed with the tcR R package. Repertoire sharing was quantified using the overlap coefficient calculated on TCRB nucleotide sequences. TCRdb stores this immuneACCESS table with in-frame sequences only. Part of the clones is absent; in the studies checked, under half of the shortfall reflects unresolved V genes, and no reason is known for the rest. The D gene and trimming were derived from the DNA, and the V and J assignments and clone size from that table. The sample table lists around 40,000 clones, under 65% of them with a count of one. More than 2% of the sample belongs to the ten largest clones.

A single peripheral blood draw of approximately 120 mL on average was collected from each donor into heparinised tubes. Using a panel that included CD45RO, CCR7, CD25, CD127, CD95 and CD27, naive, central memory, regulatory and stem cell-like memory CD4+ T cells were sorted on a BD FACSAria II. Purity was above 98% for every sorted population. Right away, PBMCs were isolated by Lymphoprep density gradient centrifugation and were stained directly, with no culture step. Samples were stained and sorted in pairs, with one healthy donor and one patient per experiment, so that batch effects were minimized. CDR1 and CDR2, looked up from the germline V gene, are MGHRA and YSYEKL. There are 17 amino acids in the CDR3, from cysteine to phenylalanine inclusive. This entry keeps only the CDR3 DNA: 51 bases, framed from base 1. The germline V and J ends show losses of 4 bases and 7 bases respectively, and no gene match explains 10 bases of the junction.

This sequence uses TRBV4-1 and TRBJ2-1; 13 of the junction bases match TRBD2. The sample comprised Tregs from blood. The sample's cell subset or site label is to be understood as: regulatory CD4+ T cells. The TCR was taken from a woman under 30 in good health. The sequenced DNA: TGCGCCAGCAGCCGTAGACTAGCGGGAGGAGAGGGAAATGAGCAGTTCTTC. Its protein is CASSRRLAGGEGNEQFF.